One T cell receptor beta chain is described in this entry. These data are taken from a study of T cell changes during pregnancy in multiple sclerosis. Data came from immunoSEQ multiplex PCR; TCRdb stores just in-frame clones and leaves some out. The data hold around 31,000 clones, with around nine tenths observed a single time. Germline CDR1 is SGHRS and CDR2 is YFSETQ. Deletions cut 2 bases from V and 6 bases from J, with 14 bases between. The CDR3 length is 15 residues. The sequencing here drew on CD4+ T cells from peripheral blood mononuclear cells, taken in the first trimester of pregnancy. The chain links TRBV5-1 to TRBJ1-4; D may be TRBD1 (6 bases). This clonotype was obtained from a female donor with multiple sclerosis, enrolled in a pregnancy study. CDR3 coding DNA: TGCGCCAGCAGCTTACAGGGTTCGGTGGATGAAAAACTGTTTTTT. Translated: CASSLQGSVDEKLFF.